A single sample gave rise to the 17 T cell receptor beta chains below, sequenced in a study of T cell changes during pregnancy in multiple sclerosis. TCRdb keeps only in-frame clones here, not all; method: immunoSEQ multiplex PCR. The sample lists some 85,000 clones; around 94% were seen once. Here the sequenced sample was peripheral blood, taken in the third trimester of pregnancy. The receptor set was obtained from a female donor with multiple sclerosis, enrolled in a pregnancy study.

V usage is TRBV4-1 and J usage is TRBJ2-1; the match to TRBD2 covers 12 bases. CDR1 MGHRA and CDR2 YSYEKL come from the germline V gene. The CDR3 length is 11 residues. Germline trimming cut 8 bases from V and 14 bases from J; bases unmatched to any gene: 4. In DNA, the CDR3 is TGCGCCAGCGCTAGCGGGAGGGGTAAGTTCTTC. Its translation: CASASGRGKFF.

This chain connects TRBV27 to TRBJ1-4, with 7 bases aligning to TRBD1. V trimming: 7 bases; J trimming: 8 bases; junction bases outside the gene matches: 10. The CDR3 consists of 14 residues. CDR1 MNHEY and CDR2 SMNVEV come from the germline V gene (reference sequence). CDR3: CASTPTGSEEKLFF. CDR3 nucleotide sequence: TGTGCCAGCACCCCGACAGGGAGTGAGGAAAAACTGTTTTTT.

The gene calls are TRBV4-1 and TRBJ1-5, with 7 bases aligning to TRBD1. With 1 base clipped from V and 5 bases from J, the junction kept 5 bases outside the gene matches. The germline V gene encodes CDR1 MGHRA and CDR2 YSYEKL. The CDR3 extends over 15 amino acids. Written as DNA, the CDR3 is TGCGCCAGCAGCCAAGTAGAAGGGGGCGATCAGCCCCAGCATTTT. Its protein is CASSQVEGGDQPQHF.

The chain carries TRBV5-1 and TRBJ1-4, with D possibly being TRBD1 (6 bases). This CDR3 comprises 14 residues. CDR1 and CDR2 (germline): SGHRS, YFSETQ. V was pared by 4 bases and J by 8 bases, with 15 bases between. The CDR3 here is CASSATGPAEKLFF. CDR3 coding DNA: TGCGCCAGCAGCGCTACAGGGCCCGCAGAAAAACTGTTTTTT.

The genes are TRBV11-2 and TRBJ2-7; 9 bases align to TRBD2. Per the germline V gene, CDR1 is SGHAT and CDR2 is FQNNGV. The length of the CDR3 is 15 residues. Trimming at V came to 3 bases and at J to 3 bases, leaving 6 bases not matched to a gene. CDR3 bases: TGTGCCAGCAGCTTCATGTCGACTAGCGGCTACGAGCAGTACTTC. It translates to CASSFMSTSGYEQYF.

V usage is TRBV11-2 and J usage is TRBJ2-7, with 10 bases fitting TRBD2. Germline trimming cut 5 bases from V and 3 bases from J; bases unmatched to any gene: 7. The CDR3 consists of 15 residues. The germline CDR1 and CDR2 sequences are SGHAT and FQNNGV. In nucleotides, the CDR3 is TGTGCCAGCAGCCGAGCGGGAGGGCGGTACTACGAGCAGTACTTC. This encodes CASSRAGGRYYEQYF.

The chain has TRBV18 and TRBJ2-7; perhaps TRBD2 as D (6 bases). This CDR3 comprises 14 residues. The germline V gene has CDR1 KGHSH and CDR2 LQKENI. V lost 5 bases, J lost 2 bases, and 13 bases lay in between. CDR3 nucleotides: TGTGCCAGCTCAAGGGACTTTTCTCCCTACGAGCAGTACTTC. It translates to CASSRDFSPYEQYF.

In this sample, this clone turned up once. The chain uses TRBV4-1 and TRBJ2-2; D unresolved. Looked up from germline, CDR1 is MGHRA and CDR2 is YSYEKL. The CDR3 spans 13 residues. Trimming removed 4 bases at V and 6 bases at J, with 9 bases between. The CDR3 reads CASSLQTPGELFF. CDR3 sequence (DNA): TGCGCCAGCAGCCTACAAACACCCGGGGAGCTGTTTTTT.

The chain recombines TRBV5-4 with TRBJ1-1; the D is unclear. CDR3 length: 14 residues. The V gene's germline CDR1 is SGHNT and CDR2 YYREEE (reference sequence). V lost 3 bases and J lost 2, with 11 bases in between. Here the CDR3 reads CASSSKTRNTEAFF. The CDR3 DNA is TGTGCCAGCAGCTCGAAAACAAGAAACACTGAAGCTTTCTTT.

The chain joins TRBV18 to TRBJ2-2, with a possible D match to TRBD2 (6 bases). Looked up from germline, CDR1 is KGHSH and CDR2 is LQKENI. The CDR3 length is 13 residues. V gave up 3 bases and J gave up 9 bases, with 11 bases separating them. The CDR3: CASSPYAGRELFF. CDR3 bases: TGTGCCAGCTCACCCTATGCGGGAAGGGAGCTGTTTTTT.

V gene TRBV19 combines with J gene TRBJ2-1; D perhaps matches TRBD1 (5 bases). The germline V gene has CDR1 LNHDA and CDR2 SQIVND (reference sequence). The CDR3 length is 12 residues. V was trimmed by 5 bases and J by 8 bases, leaving 10 bases between them. The CDR3 reads CASSQGVYEQFF. Written as DNA, the CDR3 is TGTGCCAGTAGTCAGGGTGTCTATGAGCAGTTCTTC.

V and J are TRBV6-5 and TRBJ2-2; D uncertain. This CDR3 comprises 13 residues. The germline V and J ends were trimmed by 0 bases and 6 bases, with 5 bases remaining between them. CDR1 MNHEY and CDR2 SVGAGI come from the germline V gene. CDR3 amino acids: CASSYSSSGELFF. CDR3 in DNA: TGTGCCAGCAGTTACTCCTCTTCCGGGGAGCTGTTTTTT.

The genes are TRBV7-3 and TRBJ2-3, with 9 positions matching TRBD2. CDR3 length equals 18 residues. V shed 0 bases, J shed 0 bases, and the junction held 7 bases outside the gene matches. The germline gives CDR1 SGHTA, CDR2 FQGTGA. The CDR3 DNA sequence: TGTGCCAGCAGCTTAACGGCGGGAGGGGGCGGTAGCACAGATACGCAGTATTTT. As protein: CASSLTAGGGGSTDTQYF.

The J gene is TRBJ2-7, the V gene TRBV19, with 9 bases that match TRBD2. Trimming removed 0 bases from V and 6 bases from J; junction bases left unmatched: 6. CDR1 and CDR2 (germline): LNHDA, SQIVND (reference sequence). This CDR3 is 15 amino acids long. The CDR3 DNA follows: TGTGCCAGTAGTATAGAAGTAGCGGGAGTCGGCGAGCAGTACTTC. Protein sequence: CASSIEVAGVGEQYF.

The rearrangement uses TRBV6-1 and TRBJ2-7; D possibly corresponds to TRBD2 (5 bases). CDR3 length equals 14 residues. The ends were cut back, 4 bases at V and 6 bases at J, with 16 bases in the middle. The germline V gene has CDR1 MNHNS and CDR2 SASEGT. As DNA, the CDR3 is TGTGCCAGCAGTGTGTCTCTCGGAGGCCTCGAGCAGTACTTC. Translated: CASSVSLGGLEQYF.

This rearrangement joins TRBV7-2 to TRBJ2-1; TRBD1 might be the D (6 bases). The CDR3 runs 16 residues. The V gene lost 3 bases and the J gene lost 1 base, with 13 bases spanning the gap. CDR1 and CDR2 from the germline V gene are SGHTA and FQGNSA. CDR3: CASSLMRGSSYNEQFF. The CDR3, as DNA: TGTGCCAGCAGCTTGATGAGGGGGAGTTCCTACAATGAGCAGTTCTTC. The entire variable domain, with the rest obtained from reference TRBV7-2 and TRBJ2-1, is as follows: GAGVSQSPSNKVTEKGKDVELRCDPISGHTALYWYRQSLGQGLEFLIYFQGNSAPDKSGLPSDRFSAERTGGSVSTLTIQRTQQEDSAVYLCASSLMRGSSYNEQFFGPGTRLTVL.

The chain's CDR3 is CASSIGARDTQYF. In DNA form, the CDR3 reads TGTGCCAGTAGTATAGGAGCCCGAGATACGCAGTATTTT. J is TRBJ2-3 and V is TRBV19; D call uncertain. Germline CDR1 is LNHDA and CDR2 is SQIVND (reference sequence). The CDR3 extends over 13 amino acids. Trimming removed 1 base at V and 5 bases at J, with 7 bases between.